The following is a T cell receptor beta chain sequence with its context. The V end lost 5 bases, the J end lost 4 bases, and 17 bases lay between the germline ends. CDR3 length: 15 residues. CDR1 is MDHEN and CDR2 is SYDVKM in the germline V gene. This specimen belongs to a study of blood T cell repertoires in COVID-19. Per the original methods: Counts of nucleated cells, estimated from reference gene primer amplification, were obtained. Data came from immunoSEQ multiplex PCR; TCRdb stores just in-frame clones and leaves some out. V and J calls plus clone size are reproduced from that table; the DNA served to infer D and trimming. The sample has roughly 49,000 clones; nearly 90% are singletons.

The V and J genes are TRBV28 and TRBJ1-1; tentative D call: TRBD1 (6 bases). This clonotype originated in a man aged 55 to 70 with active COVID-19. Sequencing was performed on peripheral blood. In nucleotides, the CDR3 is TGTGCCAGCAGTACTACAGGGTACGTGGGCACTGAAGCTTTCTTT. Protein product: CASSTTGYVGTEAFF.